This T cell receptor beta chain stems from a study of early T cells in non-severe SARS-CoV-2 infection. Across the whole study: Sequencing used unsorted whole-blood bulk RNA, so chains lack pairing.

Attachment of unique molecular identifiers to individual cDNA molecules was performed. TCRdb redid the calling of the 5' RACE reads with MiXCR, one entry per CDR3 protein. Of around 82,000 distinct CDR3 sequences listed, 9.5% to 15% are singletons. This clonotype was seen ten or more times. The antigen is not known. Study-wide findings and caveats: Lookups in VDJdb leaned toward anti-spike CD8 responses and missed private and CD4 specificities.

The sequence was collected from an adult who was a healthcare worker with PCR-confirmed SARS-CoV-2 infection or an uninfected control (not recorded which). What was sequenced was whole blood.

The CDR3 region is CAISESRDRAGYTF. Here the CDR3 DNA reads TGTGCCATCAGTGAGTCGAGGGACAGGGCTGGCTACACCTTC. This chain links TRBV10-3 with TRBJ1-2, with TRBD1 identical over 9 bases. Per germline, CDR1 ENHRY and CDR2 SYGVKD. The length of the CDR3 is 14 residues. Trimming at V came to 0 bases and at J to 7 bases, leaving 3 bases not matched to a gene.